Detailed here is one TCR beta chain. Germline CDR1 MNHEY, CDR2 SVGAGI. There are 14 residues in the CDR3. J gave up 6 bases and V 6 bases, and 8 bases lay outside the gene matches. The sample comes from a study of cytomegalovirus exposure and HLA in healthy donors. PCR involved 60 Vbeta and 13 Jbeta primers. Measured with immunoSEQ multiplex PCR; TCRdb has only the in-frame clones, and not every one. Here the sample spans approximately 210,000 clones, approximately 83% being singletons. This TCR was sampled from a woman in her forties or fifties in good health and CMV-seropositive. The chain links TRBV6-5 to TRBJ2-3; 8 nucleotides align to TRBD1. Sample: PBMCs. In nucleotides, the CDR3 is TGTGCCAGCAGGACAAGGACAGGGCGGGATACGCAGTATTTT. It codes for CASRTRTGRDTQYF.